These 9 T cell receptor beta chains came from one sample sequenced in a study of blood T cell repertoires in COVID-19. Here immunoSEQ multiplex PCR was the method, and the copy in TCRdb shows in-frame clones only, minus some. The sample consists of about 410,000 clones, 70% to 90% of them appearing once. The sequenced material came from peripheral blood. The source of these receptors is a woman under 40 with active or convalescent COVID-19.

This chain joins TRBV7-6 and TRBJ1-4, with D hard to call. The CDR3 length is 14 residues. From germline, CDR1 is SGHVS and CDR2 FNYEAQ. Trimming cost V 7 bases and J 8 bases, with 17 bases left between them. The CDR3 sequence: CASTAGGSREKLFF. The CDR3 region has the DNA TGTGCCAGCACGGCAGGAGGGAGCAGGGAAAAACTGTTTTTT.

V usage is TRBV10-1 and J usage is TRBJ1-1; D gene unclear. Trimming cost V 4 bases and J 4 bases, with 7 bases left between them. CDR1 is WNHNN and CDR2 is SYGVQD in the germline V gene (reference sequence). This CDR3 is built from 12 residues. The CDR3 is CASSGPGTEAFF. CDR3 coding DNA: TGCGCCAGCAGTGGGCCGGGCACTGAAGCTTTCTTT.

The chain employs TRBV9 and TRBJ1-6; D ambiguous. V gave up 0 bases and J gave up 10 bases, with 8 bases separating them. CDR3 size: 13 residues. Germline V gene data show CDR1 as SGDLS and CDR2 as YYNGEE. CDR3 nucleotides: TGTGCCAGCAGCGTAGCCCCCCTATCACCCCTCCACTTT. Translation: CASSVAPLSPLHF. Variable domain in full (rest from reference TRBV9 and TRBJ1-6): DSGVTQTPKHLITATGQRVTLRCSPRSGDLSVYWYQQSLDQGLQFLIQYYNGEERAKGNILERFSAQQFPDLHSELNLSSLELGDSALYFCASSVAPLSPLHFGNGTRLTVT.

This chain links TRBV19 with TRBJ1-2; D is possibly TRBD1 (5 bases). The V and J ends lost 1 base and 10 bases respectively, with 16 bases between them. Germline V CDR1 and CDR2: LNHDA, SQIVND (reference sequence). This CDR3 is 14 amino acids long. CDR3 region: CASSIVSSGHDYTF. The CDR3 nucleotides read TGTGCCAGTAGTATAGTATCGTCAGGGCATGACTACACCTTC.

This chain joins TRBV18 and TRBJ2-7; D is possibly TRBD1 (5 bases). This CDR3 contains 15 residues. The V gene's germline CDR1 is KGHSH and CDR2 LQKENI. The V end was cut by 2 bases, the J end by 3 bases, with 14 bases between. DNA of the CDR3: TGTGCCAGCTCACCATCTTCGACGACAGACTACGAGCAGTACTTC. It specifies CASSPSSTTDYEQYF.

The V and J genes are TRBV10-1 and TRBJ2-1; 8 nucleotides align to TRBD2. The CDR3 consists of 16 residues. The germline CDR1 and CDR2 sequences are WNHNN and SYGVQD (reference sequence). The trim removed 4 bases at V and 2 bases at J, leaving 7 bases unmatched. CDR3 bases: TGCGCCAGCAGTGGGGGGCGAGCGGGGGCCTACAATGAGCAGTTCTTC. Its protein is CASSGGRAGAYNEQFF.

V gene TRBV6-4 combines with J gene TRBJ1-2; TRBD1 might be the D (5 bases). Deletions cut 3 bases from V and 0 bases from J, with 11 bases between. CDR3 size: 15 residues. Germline CDR1 MRHNA, CDR2 SNTAGT. DNA for the CDR3: TGTGCCAGCAGTGATCGGAGGGGCCCTAACTATGGCTACACCTTC. As protein: CASSDRRGPNYGYTF.

V gene TRBV29-1 combines with J gene TRBJ2-5; 10 nucleotides line up with TRBD1. Germline V gene data show CDR1 as SQVTM and CDR2 as ANQGSEA. The CDR3 spans 12 residues. V lost 7 bases to trimming and J lost 4 bases; unmatched junction nucleotides: 3. CDR3 sequence (DNA): TGCAGCGCCGGACAGGGGGGAGAGACCCAGTACTTC. As protein: CSAGQGGETQYF.

The CDR3 loop reads CASSTGFRAGELFF. As DNA, the CDR3 is TGTGCCAGTAGTACAGGGTTTCGGGCCGGGGAGCTGTTTTTT. The V gene is TRBV19, the J gene TRBJ2-2; tentative D call: TRBD1 (5 bases). This CDR3 spans 14 amino acids. CDR1 and CDR2 from the germline V gene are LNHDA and SQIVND (reference sequence). Trimming took off 4 bases at V and 6 bases at J, with 12 bases between the two ends.